This entry is about one T cell receptor beta chain. This record comes from a study of early T cells in non-severe SARS-CoV-2 infection. The V and J ends lost 0 bases and 4 bases respectively, with 14 bases between them. The CDR3 is 16 residues long. The germline CDR1 and CDR2 sequences are MGHRA and YSYEKL. Via MiXCR, TCRdb re-called the 5' RACE reads, giving one row per CDR3 protein. The sample comprises about 80,000 distinct CDR3 sequences, more than 10% of which are singletons, and around 3.5% rests with the top ten. The receptor was derived from an adult who was a healthcare worker with PCR-confirmed SARS-CoV-2 infection or an uninfected control (not recorded which). Sequenced: whole blood. This chain joins TRBV4-1 and TRBJ2-3; a possible D gene is TRBD2 (5 bases). In DNA form, the CDR3 reads TGCGCCAGCAGCCAAGATAGGACGAGAGGGTCAGATACGCAGTATTTT. Its protein product is CASSQDRTRGSDTQYF.